This passage covers 25 T cell receptor beta chains from one sample sequenced in a study of shared clonotypes between healthy human individuals. Libraries were prepared by immunoSEQ multiplex PCR; TCRdb keeps only in-frame clonotypes and omits some of them. The repertoire holds approximately 100,000 clones, about 72% seen once, with around 24% in the top ten. The sequenced material came from memory CD8+ T cells sorted from blood. Regarding subset: CD45RO+ cells pooled with CCR7-negative TemRA cells. The receptors shown here come from a woman in her thirties in good health.

This chain connects TRBV13 to TRBJ2-5, with D perhaps TRBD2 (5 bases). This CDR3 region has 14 residues. CDR1 and CDR2 (germline): PRHDT, FYEKMQ (reference sequence). Trimming left V 2 bases short and J 5 bases short, with 12 bases between. The CDR3 DNA reads as TGTGCCAGCAGCTTATCTTTGGGAGTTGAGACCCAGTACTTC. Amino acids: CASSLSLGVETQYF.

The count of this clone is one. V usage is TRBV28 and J usage is TRBJ2-3; TRBD2 agrees at 11 bases. The germline V gene has CDR1 MDHEN and CDR2 SYDVKM. The CDR3 is made up of 14 amino acids. V lost 9 bases to trimming and J lost 5 bases; unmatched junction nucleotides: 7. The CDR3: CASYQLAGGDTQYF. The CDR3 nucleotides read TGTGCCAGTTACCAGCTAGCGGGAGGAGATACGCAGTATTTT.

This clone occurred once. The DNA of the CDR3 is TGTGCCAGCAGTTTATATCCGCGCTCTGGCTACACCTTC. Translation: CASSLYPRSGYTF. V gene TRBV27 combines with J gene TRBJ1-2; no definite D call. V was shortened by 1 base and J by 7 bases, with 10 bases between the two germline ends. The CDR3 runs to 13 residues. CDR1 MNHEY and CDR2 SMNVEV come from the germline V gene (reference sequence).

The chain uses TRBV9 and TRBJ2-2; TRBD2 matches 14 bases. The CDR3 is 18 residues long. Germline assignment: CDR1 SGDLS and CDR2 YYNGEE. Unmatched junction bases numbered 11, after V lost 5 bases and J lost 5 bases. The CDR3, as DNA: TGTGCCAGCAGAGATACCGGGACTAGCGGGAGAGGGACCGGGGAGCTGTTTTTT. Encoded protein: CASRDTGTSGRGTGELFF.

This chain links TRBV4-2 with TRBJ2-7; 15 nucleotides agree with TRBD2. There are 18 residues in the CDR3. V was pared by 4 bases and J by 0 bases, with 7 bases of the junction left unmatched. Germline V gene sequence: CDR1 LGHNA, CDR2 YNFKEQ. The CDR3 is CASSPGLAGGSGSYEQYF. Written as DNA, the CDR3 is TGTGCCAGCAGCCCGGGACTAGCGGGAGGTTCGGGCTCCTACGAGCAGTACTTC.

The rearrangement uses TRBV15 and TRBJ1-2; the D gene is possibly TRBD1 (5 bases). There are 15 residues in the CDR3. Germline V gives CDR1 LNHNV, CDR2 YYDKDF (reference sequence). Trimming left V 5 bases short and J 4 bases short, with 17 bases between. Written as DNA, the CDR3 is TGTGCCACCAGCGGCGGGCTGGGGGGTCCCTATGGCTACACCTTC. Protein: CATSGGLGGPYGYTF.

With respect to this clone: An end of the junction does not agree with germline; a read error may underlie this. The chain is built from TRBV5-1 and TRBJ2-7; TRBD1 or TRBD2 may be the D gene (7 bases each). This CDR3 contains 14 residues. Germline V gene data show CDR1 as SGHRS and CDR2 as YFSETQ. The CDR3 DNA reads as TGCGCCAGCAGCTTAATCCGGGACAGCGGGATTACGGACTTC. Its translation is CASSLIRDSGITDF. The whole variable domain, filled in from reference TRBV5-1 and TRBJ2-7, reads KAGVTQTPRYLIKTRGQQVTLSCSPISGHRSVSWYQQTPGQGLQFLFEYFSETQRNKGNFPGRFSGRQFSNSRSEMNVSTLELGDSALYLCASSLIRDSGITDFGPGTRLTVT.

This sequence joins TRBV27 and TRBJ2-7, with TRBD1 identical over 9 bases. The CDR3 is made up of 14 amino acids. Germline CDR1 reads MNHEY; CDR2 reads SMNVEV (reference sequence). The ends lost 8 bases at V and 2 bases at J; junction bases unmatched: 7. Here the CDR3 reads CASSGTGTTYEQYF. The DNA of the CDR3 is TGTGCCAGCTCGGGGACAGGGACAACCTACGAGCAGTACTTC.

The CDR3 DNA reads as TGTGCCAGCAGCCAAGAGATTCGGGGCTCCTACGAGCAGTACTTC. Translated, it gives CASSQEIRGSYEQYF. This chain joins TRBV4-2 and TRBJ2-7; TRBD2 is a possible D gene (5 bases). Germline CDR1 reads LGHNA; CDR2 reads YNFKEQ. V lost 0 bases to trimming and J lost 0 bases, with 9 bases between them. This CDR3 is built from 15 residues.

This clone was seen a few times. The V and J genes are TRBV28 and TRBJ2-5, with D hard to call. The CDR3 has 15 residues. V was clipped by 3 bases and J by 4 bases, with 15 bases between them. The germline CDR1 and CDR2 sequences are MDHEN and SYDVKM. DNA for the CDR3: TGTGCCAGCAGTTTTGAGAAGCTCACGGGAGAGACCCAGTACTTC. Its protein product is CASSFEKLTGETQYF.

The count of this clone is one. CDR3 sequence reads: CASSYGAEGPQHF. The CDR3 DNA reads as TGTGCCAGCAGTTACGGAGCCGAGGGGCCCCAGCATTTT. This chain uses TRBV6-5 with TRBJ1-5; D gene unclear. This CDR3 contains 13 residues. Trimming stripped 2 bases from V and 9 bases from J, with 11 bases between. Germline lookup yields CDR1 MNHEY and CDR2 SVGAGI.

This clone was picked up many times. This chain uses TRBV29-1 with TRBJ1-2; TRBD1 aligns across 7 bases. The CDR3 extends over 15 amino acids. Trimming removed 4 bases from V and 2 bases from J; junction bases left unmatched: 10. Germline CDR1 reads SQVTM; CDR2 reads ANQGSEA. In nucleotides, the CDR3 is TGCAGCGTTGTTATTGGGCCAGGGGGGAACTATGGCTACACCTTC. This sequence encodes CSVVIGPGGNYGYTF.

The chain links TRBV27 to TRBJ2-5, with 14 bases fitting TRBD2. This CDR3 region has 17 residues. The V and J ends lost 4 bases and 5 bases, in that order; junction bases with no gene match: 9. Per the germline V gene, CDR1 is MNHEY and CDR2 is SMNVEV (reference sequence). For the CDR3, the DNA is TGTGCCAGCAGTTCCGGACTAGCGGGAGGTTTAGGGGAGACCCAGTACTTC. It encodes CASSSGLAGGLGETQYF.

The chain employs TRBV28 and TRBJ2-1; TRBD2 aligns across 12 bases. V gave up 8 bases and J gave up 7 bases; unmatched junction bases: 3. Germline CDR1 is MDHEN and CDR2 is SYDVKM. This CDR3 comprises 13 residues. This CDR3 is CASLAGGRNEQFF. The DNA of the CDR3 is TGTGCCAGCCTAGCGGGAGGGAGGAATGAGCAGTTCTTC.

This chain connects TRBV30 to TRBJ2-1; the D is unclear. V was cut by 0 bases and J by 6 bases, with 6 bases left in between. The CDR3 consists of 12 residues. The germline V gene encodes CDR1 GTSNPN and CDR2 SVGIG (reference sequence). CDR3 protein: CAWSVAGNEQFF. CDR3 in DNA: TGTGCCTGGAGTGTAGCAGGCAATGAGCAGTTCTTC.

The chain couples TRBV19 to TRBJ2-3; tentatively, D is TRBD1 (5 bases). The CDR3 covers 15 residues. Trimming pared 4 bases from V and 1 base from J, leaving 12 bases between. Germline assignment: CDR1 LNHDA and CDR2 SQIVND (reference sequence). As DNA, the CDR3 is TGTGCCAGTAGTACTAGGGGCTATGGCACAGATACGCAGTATTTT. Protein product: CASSTRGYGTDTQYF.

The chain couples TRBV7-6 to TRBJ2-7; 7 bases match TRBD1. The junction had 3 bases not matched to a gene; V was cut back by 1 base and J by 3 bases. The CDR3 spans 14 residues. Germline V gene lookup returns CDR1 SGHVS and CDR2 FNYEAQ. CDR3 region: CASSLGDSDYEQYF. The CDR3 DNA follows: TGTGCCAGCAGCTTAGGGGACAGCGACTACGAGCAGTACTTC.

The rearrangement joins TRBV29-1 to TRBJ1-2; TRBD1 is a possible D gene (5 bases). Germline CDR1 and CDR2: SQVTM and ANQGSEA. The length of the CDR3 is 13 residues. The V end lost 5 bases, the J end lost 6 bases, and 16 bases lay between the germline ends. The CDR3 DNA reads as TGCAGCGTTAGCTCCGGGACGTCAGATGGCTACACCTTC. Protein product: CSVSSGTSDGYTF.

This chain uses TRBV5-4 with TRBJ2-2, with D perhaps TRBD2 (5 bases). V dropped 4 bases and J dropped 7 bases, with 11 bases sitting between them. This CDR3 comprises 13 residues. CDR1 and CDR2 (germline): SGHNT, YYREEE (reference sequence). The CDR3 region is CASSPRGLGELFF. DNA for the CDR3: TGTGCCAGCAGCCCCCGCGGACTCGGGGAGCTGTTTTTT.

This clone was found once. J is TRBJ2-7 and V is TRBV6-6; unclear D gene. CDR1 MNHNY and CDR2 SVGAGI come from the germline V gene (reference sequence). Trimming left V 6 bases short and J 3 bases short, with 12 bases between. The CDR3 has 13 amino acids. The CDR3 reads CASSPGLDYEQYF. The CDR3 DNA reads TGTGCCAGCAGCCCAGGCCTGGACTACGAGCAGTACTTC.

This chain joins TRBV4-1 and TRBJ1-4, with D unclear. Per germline, CDR1 MGHRA and CDR2 YSYEKL. There are 14 residues in the CDR3. Between the trimmed V and J ends, which lost 4 bases and 1 base, there was a span of 7 bases. The CDR3 DNA reads TGCGCCAGCAGCCTCCACGTAACTAATGAAAAACTGTTTTTT. Translation gives CASSLHVTNEKLFF.

This rearrangement joins TRBV10-3 to TRBJ2-1; the D is unclear. The CDR3 length is 14 residues. Germline values: CDR1 ENHRY, CDR2 SYGVKD. Trimming took 0 bases from V and 4 from J, leaving 7 bases between them. CDR3 in amino acids: CAISESTHYNEQFF. In nucleotides, the CDR3 is TGTGCCATCAGTGAGTCGACCCATTACAATGAGCAGTTCTTC.

This chain links TRBV27 with TRBJ2-1, with D perhaps TRBD1 (6 bases). Deletions cut 5 bases from V and 3 bases from J, with 23 bases between. Per germline, CDR1 MNHEY and CDR2 SMNVEV (reference sequence). The CDR3 sequence is 18 residues long. CDR3 nucleotides: TGTGCCAGCAGTCTAACGCCCGCAGGGGCCCCTGGCTACAATGAGCAGTTCTTC. Protein product: CASSLTPAGAPGYNEQFF.

The CDR3 DNA is TGTGCCAGCAGTCCTGCCGGGAGGGGCTATGGCTACACCTTC. Translation: CASSPAGRGYGYTF. The J gene is TRBJ1-2, the V gene TRBV2, with D maybe TRBD1 (5 bases). V dropped 5 bases and J dropped 4 bases, with 14 bases sitting between them. Germline CDR1 and CDR2: SNHLY and FYNNEI. The CDR3 runs to 14 residues.

This chain connects TRBV28 to TRBJ2-5; D is unclear. The germline CDR1 and CDR2 sequences are MDHEN and SYDVKM. CDR3 size: 13 residues. V was clipped by 2 bases and J by 1 base, with 5 bases between them. The CDR3 is CASSLPGQETQYF. The CDR3 DNA is TGTGCCAGCAGTTTACCAGGCCAAGAGACCCAGTACTTC. Variable domain in full (rest from reference TRBV28 and TRBJ2-5): DVKVTQSSRYLVKRTGEKVFLECVQDMDHENMFWYRQDPGLGLRLIYFSYDVKMKEKGDIPEGYSVSREKKERFSLILESASTNQTSMYLCASSLPGQETQYFGPGTRLLVL.